This T cell receptor beta chain emerged from a study of shared clonotypes between healthy human individuals (dated by TCRdb to between 2020 and 2021). About the investigation overall: A few men and a couple of women, aged 18 to 49 years, made up the cohort. Different laboratories and diverse techniques were used to prepare libraries and sequence TCR repertoires, to increase sequencing depth and limit assay-specific biases. For each donor, CD4 naive and CD4 memory were each given three plates, CD8 naive was given two plates, and CD8 memory was given one plate. Leukapheresis yielded between about 0.9 and 8.9 billion PBMCs per donor. Blood TCR repertoires of 5 or 6 healthy adults were deeply sequenced to estimate repertoire size and the extent of clonotype sharing between individuals. What the work shows at the level of the full study, not this receptor alone: The genetic and exposure-history diversity represented was limited by the small number of donors. Pairwise subsampling indicated that sequencing depth was expected to affect the degree of clonotype sharing among donors. Incomplete sequencing was indicated by rarefaction of sorted-subset datasets, despite the large sequencing depth. Naive subsets generally had larger estimated clonotype richness than memory subsets did. Clonotypes shared by all four sorted-subset donors showed higher generation probabilities than non-shared clonotypes. Sampling was restricted to blood, and TCR repertoires in tissues likely differ from the TCR repertoires found in blood. Sharing across several donors was observed for about 4.8% of naive CD4, less than 4% of naive CD8, roughly 2.4% of memory CD4, and 0.4% of memory CD8 clonotypes.

A note on this clone: Its recognized antigen is unknown. Base quality data are lacking; no much larger clone is found one base away. The sample has other DNA sequences that encode this CDR3 too.

Using the deep immunoSEQ assay, TCR CDR3 regions were amplified from genomic DNA by multiplex PCR. Extracted genomic DNA from each cell subset was distributed evenly across all wells of several immunoSEQ 96-well plates, and each plate was treated as a replicate. For sorted subsets, about 210 ng of genomic DNA, equivalent to roughly 33,000 T cell genomes, went into each replicate PCR. Purified libraries were measured with a Qubit 3.0 fluorometer, size-checked on a Bioanalyzer 2100, and measured again with the KAPA Library Quantification kit. Each immunoSEQ 96-well plate was sequenced on its own single-read 150-cycle Illumina NextSeq 550 flow cell. As for the original processing: Because only junctional sequences without quality scores were contained in the immunoSEQ output, filtering matching that applied to full-length reads could not be performed. To assign V/J genes and CDR3, sequences were annotated using PyIR, a Python wrapper for IgBLAST v1.9, with IMGT germline references. Reads were removed for weak V/J assignments (E-value above 1e-6), missing CDR3, stop codons, out-of-frame junctions, or ambiguous translated residues. V3J clonotypes were defined as sequences sharing the same inferred V gene, J gene, and CDR3 amino acid sequence. To compute the percentage overlap between repertoires, the number of shared unique clonotypes was divided by the size of the smaller repertoire. RTK rarefaction, the Chao1 estimator, and Recon v2.1 estimates of unobserved clonotypes were used to assess repertoire richness. Generation probabilities were computed with OLGA for all TCRbeta clonotypes obtained by the gDNA method from several donors. TCRdb obtained this table from immuneACCESS and retained in-frame rearrangements with V and J assigned. These tables miss some clones; where compared with another copy, unresolved V genes account for less than half of the shortfall, and the remainder is unexplained. D and trimming come from the DNA, and the V and J calls and clone size come from that table. Across this sample there are fewer than 3 million clones, with about nine tenths seen only once. Together, the top ten hold approximately 0.4% of the sample.

The donors were healthy, HIV-negative adults with no recently reported acute infections or vaccinations. Only Caucasian adults living in Nashville, Tennessee, USA were represented among the donors. CD4+ T cells were enriched by magnetic negative selection, after which naive cells were positively selected on CD45RA and the negative fraction was taken as the memory subset. After blood collection by leukapheresis, PBMCs were isolated using Ficoll-Histopaque density gradient centrifugation and then cryopreserved in the vapor phase of liquid nitrogen. Purity and quantity of every magnetically sorted T cell population were checked by analytical flow cytometry. Each sorted fraction had its genomic DNA isolated and then quantified by UV absorbance on a Nanodrop 2000c. CDR1 SGHRS and CDR2 YFSETQ are derived from the germline V gene. V lost 0 bases and J lost 5 bases; the stretch between them is 14 bases long. The CDR3 runs 15 amino acids, cysteine and phenylalanine included. Only the CDR3 portion is preserved as DNA: 45 bases, with reading frame beginning at the first base.

The receptor chain draws on TRBV5-1 and TRBJ1-1, with the D gene uncertain. The source material was naive CD4+ T cells from PBMCs. The label giving this sample's cell subset or site can be read as: CD45RA+ positively selected. The receptor comes from a man between 18 and 29 years old in good health. Some clones in this sample may be carry-over from other donors' samples. The CDR3 region reads CASSLVGSGGTEAFF. DNA sequence: TGCGCCAGCAGCTTGGTGGGCTCCGGAGGGACTGAAGCTTTCTTT. With the rest looked up from the reference TRBV5-1 and TRBJ1-1 genes rather than sequenced, the full variable domain is KAGVTQTPRYLIKTRGQQVTLSCSPISGHRSVSWYQQTPGQGLQFLFEYFSETQRNKGNFPGRFSGRQFSNSRSEMNVSTLELGDSALYLCASSLVGSGGTEAFFGQGTRLTVV.